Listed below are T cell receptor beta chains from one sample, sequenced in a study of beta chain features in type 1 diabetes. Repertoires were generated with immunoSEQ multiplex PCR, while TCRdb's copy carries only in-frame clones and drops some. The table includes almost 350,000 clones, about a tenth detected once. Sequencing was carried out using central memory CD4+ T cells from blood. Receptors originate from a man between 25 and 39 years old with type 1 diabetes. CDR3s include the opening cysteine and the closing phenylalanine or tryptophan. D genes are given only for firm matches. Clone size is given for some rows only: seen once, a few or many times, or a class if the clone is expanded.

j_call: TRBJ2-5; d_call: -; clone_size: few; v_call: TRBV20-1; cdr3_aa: CSASPETQYF; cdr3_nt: TGCAGTGCTAGCCCCGAGACCCAGTACTTC
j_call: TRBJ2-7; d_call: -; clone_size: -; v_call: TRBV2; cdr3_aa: CASRGGGLYEQYF; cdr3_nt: TGTGCCAGCAGGGGAGGGGGCCTCTACGAGCAGTACTTC
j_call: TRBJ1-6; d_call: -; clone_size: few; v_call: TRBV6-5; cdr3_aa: CASGDSPLHF; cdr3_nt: TGTGCCAGCGGTGATTCACCCCTCCACTTT
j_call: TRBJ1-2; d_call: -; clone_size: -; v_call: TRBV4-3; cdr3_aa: CASSQVEGGYGYTF; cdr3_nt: TGCGCCAGCAGCCAAGTTGAGGGGGGCTATGGCTACACCTTC
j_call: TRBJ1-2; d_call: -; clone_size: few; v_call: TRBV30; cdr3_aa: CARRNGGYTF; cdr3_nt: TGTGCCCGACGGAACGGTGGCTACACCTTC
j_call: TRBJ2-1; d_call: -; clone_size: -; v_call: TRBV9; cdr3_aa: CASSVGWSEQFF; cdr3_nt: TGTGCCAGCAGCGTAGGGTGGAGTGAGCAGTTCTTC
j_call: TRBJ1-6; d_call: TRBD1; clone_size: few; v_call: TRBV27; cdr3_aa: CASSKRDSHSPLHF; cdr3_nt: TGTGCCAGCAGTAAACGGGACAGCCATTCACCCCTCCACTTT
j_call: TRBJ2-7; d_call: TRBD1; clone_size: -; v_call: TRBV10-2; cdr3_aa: CASSEVGQGPYEQYF; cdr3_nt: TGCGCCAGCAGTGAAGTGGGACAGGGGCCCTACGAGCAGTACTTC
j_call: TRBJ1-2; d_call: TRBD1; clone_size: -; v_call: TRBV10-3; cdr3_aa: CAITPGQGIDGYTF; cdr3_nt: TGTGCCATCACTCCCGGACAGGGGATCGATGGCTACACCTTC
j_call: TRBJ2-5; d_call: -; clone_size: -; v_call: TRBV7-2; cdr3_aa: CASSQLGGRETQYF; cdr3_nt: TGTGCCAGCAGCCAACTGGGGGGCCGAGAGACCCAGTACTTC
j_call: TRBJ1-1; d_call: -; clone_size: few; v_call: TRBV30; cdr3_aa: CAWCSRWERSTEAFF; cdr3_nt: TGTGCCTGGTGTAGTCGGTGGGAAAGAAGCACTGAAGCTTTCTTT
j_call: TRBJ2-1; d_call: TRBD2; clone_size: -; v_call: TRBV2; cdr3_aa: CGSGTSGNEQFF; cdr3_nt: TGTGGCAGCGGGACTAGCGGGAATGAGCAGTTCTTC
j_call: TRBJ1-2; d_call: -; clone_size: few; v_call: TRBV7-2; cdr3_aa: CASSPAGSSYTF; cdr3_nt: TGTGCCAGCAGCCCCGCCGGGAGCAGCTACACCTTC
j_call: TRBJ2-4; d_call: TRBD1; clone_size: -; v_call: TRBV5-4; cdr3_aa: CASSFGTGGDIQYF; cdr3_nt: TGTGCCAGCAGCTTCGGGACAGGGGGTGACATTCAGTACTTC
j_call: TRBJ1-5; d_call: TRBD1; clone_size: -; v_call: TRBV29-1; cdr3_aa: CSVGTGNQPQHF; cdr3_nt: TGCAGCGTGGGGACAGGGAATCAGCCCCAGCATTTT
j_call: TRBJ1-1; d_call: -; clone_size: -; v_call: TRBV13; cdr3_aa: CASSLSLGQGNTEAFF; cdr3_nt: TGTGCCAGCAGCTTAAGCTTGGGCCAGGGAAACACTGAAGCTTTCTTT
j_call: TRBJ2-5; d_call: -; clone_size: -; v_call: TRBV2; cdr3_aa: CASSRKETQYF; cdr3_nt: TGTGCCAGCAGTCGAAAAGAGACCCAGTACTTC
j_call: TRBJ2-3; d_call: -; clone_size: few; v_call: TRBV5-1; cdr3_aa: CASTRVASTDTQYF; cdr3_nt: TGCGCCAGCACGAGGGTGGCCAGCACAGATACGCAGTATTTT
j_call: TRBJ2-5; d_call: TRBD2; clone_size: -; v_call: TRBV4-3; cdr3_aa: CASSLGGLETQYF; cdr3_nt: TGCGCCAGCAGCCTCGGGGGGTTGGAGACCCAGTACTTC
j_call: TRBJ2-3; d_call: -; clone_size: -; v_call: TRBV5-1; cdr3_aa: CASSTTGPDTQYF; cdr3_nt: TGCGCCAGCAGCACAACAGGGCCAGATACGCAGTATTTT
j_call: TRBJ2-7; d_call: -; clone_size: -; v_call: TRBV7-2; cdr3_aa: CASSLSRGLSSYEQYF; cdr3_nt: TGTGCCAGCAGCTTATCCCGGGGCCTTAGCTCCTACGAGCAGTACTTC
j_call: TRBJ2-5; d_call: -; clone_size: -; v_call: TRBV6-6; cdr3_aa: CASSYQGQETQYF; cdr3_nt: TGTGCCAGCAGTTATCAGGGCCAAGAGACCCAGTACTTC
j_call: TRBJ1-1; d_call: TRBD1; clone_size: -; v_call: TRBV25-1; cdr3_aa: CASSESRGPNTEAFF; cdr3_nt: TGTGCCAGCAGTGAATCCAGGGGGCCTAACACTGAAGCTTTCTTT
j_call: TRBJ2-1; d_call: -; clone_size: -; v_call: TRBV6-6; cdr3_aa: CASFYSGGGGTNEQFF; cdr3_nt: TGTGCCAGCTTTTATTCAGGTGGAGGGGGCACGAATGAGCAGTTCTTC
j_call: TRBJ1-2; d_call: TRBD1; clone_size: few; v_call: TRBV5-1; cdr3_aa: CASSPDRDYGYTF; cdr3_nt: TGCGCCAGCAGCCCGGACAGGGACTATGGCTACACCTTC
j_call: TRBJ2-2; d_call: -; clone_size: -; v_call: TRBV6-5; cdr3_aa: CASSYNTGELFF; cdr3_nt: TGTGCCAGCAGCTATAACACCGGGGAGCTGTTTTTT
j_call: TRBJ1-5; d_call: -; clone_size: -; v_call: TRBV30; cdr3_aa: CAWSVPGRPQHF; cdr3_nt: TGTGCCTGGAGTGTACCCGGGAGGCCCCAGCATTTT
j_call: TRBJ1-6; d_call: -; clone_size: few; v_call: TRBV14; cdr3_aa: CASRPGPHNSPLHF; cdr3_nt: TGTGCCAGCAGGCCGGGCCCTCATAATTCACCCCTCCACTTT
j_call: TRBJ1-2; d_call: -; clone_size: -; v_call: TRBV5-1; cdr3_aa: CASSLGATNYGYTF; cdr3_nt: TGCGCCAGCAGCCTAGGGGCCACTAACTATGGCTACACCTTC
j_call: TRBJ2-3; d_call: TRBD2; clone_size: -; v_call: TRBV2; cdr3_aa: CASTLLAGGTDTQYF; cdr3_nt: TGTGCCAGCACTCTACTAGCGGGGGGCACAGATACGCAGTATTTT
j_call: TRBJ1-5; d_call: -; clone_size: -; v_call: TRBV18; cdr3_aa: CASSTSVNQPQHF; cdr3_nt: TGTGCCAGCTCAACCTCCGTCAATCAGCCCCAGCATTTT
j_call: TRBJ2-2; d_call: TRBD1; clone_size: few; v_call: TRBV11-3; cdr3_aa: CASRQDRDTGELFF; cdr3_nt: TGTGCCAGCAGACAGGACAGGGATACCGGGGAGCTGTTTTTT
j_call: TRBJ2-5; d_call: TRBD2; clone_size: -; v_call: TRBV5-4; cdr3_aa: CASSRSGTSGQETQYF; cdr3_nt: TGTGCCAGCAGCCGCTCCGGGACTAGCGGGCAAGAGACCCAGTACTTC
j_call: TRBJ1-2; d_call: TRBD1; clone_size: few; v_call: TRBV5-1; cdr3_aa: CASSWGETTGSGYTF; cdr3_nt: TGCGCCAGCAGCTGGGGGGAGACGACAGGGAGCGGCTACACCTTC
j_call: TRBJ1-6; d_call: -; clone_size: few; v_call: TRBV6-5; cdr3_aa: CASSPLTAYNSPLHF; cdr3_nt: TGTGCCAGCAGTCCCCTGACAGCCTATAATTCACCCCTCCACTTT
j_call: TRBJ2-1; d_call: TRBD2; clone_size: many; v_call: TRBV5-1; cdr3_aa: CASSLVLAGAGNEQFF; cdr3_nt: TGCGCCAGCAGCTTGGTACTAGCGGGGGCGGGGAATGAGCAGTTCTTC
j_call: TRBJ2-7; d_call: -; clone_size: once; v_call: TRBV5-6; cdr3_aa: CASSFSWGGKYEQYF; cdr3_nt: TGTGCCAGCAGCTTTTCCTGGGGTGGAAAATACGAGCAGTACTTC
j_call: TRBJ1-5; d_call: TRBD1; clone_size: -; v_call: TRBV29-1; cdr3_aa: CSVGDRDQPQHF; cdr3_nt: TGCAGCGTTGGGGACAGGGATCAGCCCCAGCATTTT
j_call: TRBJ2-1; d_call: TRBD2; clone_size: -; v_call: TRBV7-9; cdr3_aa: CASSFSPISGGEYNEQFF; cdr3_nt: TGTGCCAGCAGCTTCTCCCCCATTAGCGGGGGAGAGTACAATGAGCAGTTCTTC
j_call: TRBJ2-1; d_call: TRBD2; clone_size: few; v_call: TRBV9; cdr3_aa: CASSVETSGRDEQFF; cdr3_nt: TGTGCCAGCAGCGTAGAGACTAGCGGGCGGGATGAGCAGTTCTTC
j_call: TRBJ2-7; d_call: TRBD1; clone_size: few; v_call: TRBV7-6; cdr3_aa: CASSLIGHRGNEQYF; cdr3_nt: TGTGCCAGCAGCTTAATAGGCCACAGGGGGAATGAGCAGTACTTC
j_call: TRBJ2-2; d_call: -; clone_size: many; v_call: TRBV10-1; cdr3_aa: CASKGPTNTGELFF; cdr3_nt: TGCGCCAGCAAAGGACCCACGAACACCGGGGAGCTGTTTTTT
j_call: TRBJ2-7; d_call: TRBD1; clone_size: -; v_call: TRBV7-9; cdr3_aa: CASSLAQGGQKQYF; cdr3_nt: TGTGCCAGCAGCTTAGCACAGGGGGGACAAAAGCAGTACTTC
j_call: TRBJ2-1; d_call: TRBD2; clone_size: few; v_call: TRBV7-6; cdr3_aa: CASSLDRGGRYNEQFF; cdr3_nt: TGTGCCAGCAGCTTAGATCGCGGGGGGAGGTACAATGAGCAGTTCTTC
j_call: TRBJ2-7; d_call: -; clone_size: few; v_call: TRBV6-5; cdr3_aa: CASMAPDGYYEQYF; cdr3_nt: TGTGCCAGCATGGCACCGGACGGATACTACGAGCAGTACTTC
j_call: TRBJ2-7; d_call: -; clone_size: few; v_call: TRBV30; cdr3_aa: CAWSVQGSNEQYF; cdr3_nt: TGTGCCTGGAGTGTACAGGGATCGAACGAGCAGTACTTC
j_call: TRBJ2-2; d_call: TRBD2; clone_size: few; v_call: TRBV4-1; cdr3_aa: CASSQDFLAGRTGELFF; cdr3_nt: TGCGCCAGCAGCCAAGATTTCCTAGCGGGGCGGACCGGGGAGCTGTTTTTT
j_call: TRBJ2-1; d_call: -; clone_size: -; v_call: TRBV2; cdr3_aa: CASSDSWSSYNEQFF; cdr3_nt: TGTGCCAGCAGTGACTCTTGGAGCTCCTACAATGAGCAGTTCTTC
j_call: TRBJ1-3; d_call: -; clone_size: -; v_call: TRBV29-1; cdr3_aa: CSAGSGSHGNTIYF; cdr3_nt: TGCAGCGCGGGATCTGGGAGCCACGGAAACACCATATATTTT
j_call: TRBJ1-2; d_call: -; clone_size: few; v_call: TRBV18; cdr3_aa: CASSPLGETYGYTF; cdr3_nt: TGTGCCAGCTCACCTCTTGGGGAGACATATGGCTACACCTTC
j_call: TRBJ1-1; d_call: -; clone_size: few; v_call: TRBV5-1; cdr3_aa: CASSPRTDTAEAFF; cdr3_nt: TGCGCCAGCAGCCCACGAACCGACACCGCTGAAGCTTTCTTT